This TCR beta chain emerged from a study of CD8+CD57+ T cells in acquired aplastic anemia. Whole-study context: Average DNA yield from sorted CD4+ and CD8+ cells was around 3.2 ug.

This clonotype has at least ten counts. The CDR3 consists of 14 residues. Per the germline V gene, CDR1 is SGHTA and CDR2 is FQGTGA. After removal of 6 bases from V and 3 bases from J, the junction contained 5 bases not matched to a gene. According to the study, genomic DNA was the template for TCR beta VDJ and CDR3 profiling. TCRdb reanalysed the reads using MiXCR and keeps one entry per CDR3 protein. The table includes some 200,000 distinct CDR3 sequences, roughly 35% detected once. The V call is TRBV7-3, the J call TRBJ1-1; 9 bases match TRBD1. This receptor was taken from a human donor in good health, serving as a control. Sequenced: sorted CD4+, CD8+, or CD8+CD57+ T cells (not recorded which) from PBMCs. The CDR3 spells CASSDRGGDTEAFF. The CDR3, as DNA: TGTGCCAGCAGTGACAGGGGGGGTGACACTGAAGCTTTCTTT.